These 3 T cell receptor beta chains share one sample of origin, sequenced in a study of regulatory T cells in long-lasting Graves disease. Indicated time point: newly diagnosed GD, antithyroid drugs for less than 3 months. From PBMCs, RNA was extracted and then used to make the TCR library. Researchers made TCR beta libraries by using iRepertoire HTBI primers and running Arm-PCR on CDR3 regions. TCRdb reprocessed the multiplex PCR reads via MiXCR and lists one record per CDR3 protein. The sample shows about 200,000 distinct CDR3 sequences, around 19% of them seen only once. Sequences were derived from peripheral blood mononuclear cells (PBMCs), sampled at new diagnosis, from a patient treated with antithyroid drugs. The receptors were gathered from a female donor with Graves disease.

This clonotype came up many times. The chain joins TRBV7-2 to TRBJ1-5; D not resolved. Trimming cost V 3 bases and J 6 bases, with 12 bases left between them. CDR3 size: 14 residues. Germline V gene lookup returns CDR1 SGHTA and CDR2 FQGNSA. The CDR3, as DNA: TGTGCCAGCAGCTTTCCGGGGAACGGTCAGCCCCAGCATTTT. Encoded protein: CASSFPGNGQPQHF.

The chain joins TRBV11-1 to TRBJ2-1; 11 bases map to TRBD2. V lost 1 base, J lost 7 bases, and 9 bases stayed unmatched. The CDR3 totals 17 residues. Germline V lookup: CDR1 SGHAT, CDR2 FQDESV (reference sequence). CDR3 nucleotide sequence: TGTGCCAGCAGCTTAGAAAAGTACCTAGCGGGGGGTAATGAGCAGTTCTTC. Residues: CASSLEKYLAGGNEQFF.

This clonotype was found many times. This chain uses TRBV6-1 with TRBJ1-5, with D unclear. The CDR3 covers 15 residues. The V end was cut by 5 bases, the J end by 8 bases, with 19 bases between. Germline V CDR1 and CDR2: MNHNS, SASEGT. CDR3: CASSSEGALGEPQHF. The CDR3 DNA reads TGTGCCAGCAGTAGCGAGGGCGCCTTGGGAGAGCCCCAGCATTTT.